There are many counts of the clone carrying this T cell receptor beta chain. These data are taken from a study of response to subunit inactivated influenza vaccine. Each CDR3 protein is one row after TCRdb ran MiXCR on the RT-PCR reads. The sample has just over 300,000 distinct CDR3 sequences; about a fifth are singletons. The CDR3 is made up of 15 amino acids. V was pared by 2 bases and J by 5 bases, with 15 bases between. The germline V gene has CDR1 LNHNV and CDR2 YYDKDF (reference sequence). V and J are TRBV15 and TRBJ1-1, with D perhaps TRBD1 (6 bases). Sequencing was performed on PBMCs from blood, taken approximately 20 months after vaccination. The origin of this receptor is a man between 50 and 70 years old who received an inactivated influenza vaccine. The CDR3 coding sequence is TGTGCCACCAGCAGACCCCGGGGGCGAGATACTGAAGCTTTCTTT. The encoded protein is CATSRPRGRDTEAFF.